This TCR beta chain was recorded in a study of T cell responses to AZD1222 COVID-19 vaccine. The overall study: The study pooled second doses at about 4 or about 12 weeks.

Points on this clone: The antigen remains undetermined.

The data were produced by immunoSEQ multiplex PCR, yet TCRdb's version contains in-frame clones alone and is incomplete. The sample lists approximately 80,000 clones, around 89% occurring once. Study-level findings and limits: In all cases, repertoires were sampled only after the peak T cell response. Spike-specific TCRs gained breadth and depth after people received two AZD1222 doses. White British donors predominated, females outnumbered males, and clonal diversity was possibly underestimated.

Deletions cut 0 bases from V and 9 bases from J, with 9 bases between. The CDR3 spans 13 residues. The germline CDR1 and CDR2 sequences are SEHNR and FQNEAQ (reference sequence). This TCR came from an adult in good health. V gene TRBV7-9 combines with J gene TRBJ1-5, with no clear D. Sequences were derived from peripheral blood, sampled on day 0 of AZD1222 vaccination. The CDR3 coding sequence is TGTGCCAGCAGCTTAGCGGCACAGTTGCCCCAGCATTTT. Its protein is CASSLAAQLPQHF.